This entry lists 5 T cell receptor beta chains sequenced from one sample in a study of T cell responses to AZD1222 COVID-19 vaccine. Assay: immunoSEQ multiplex PCR; the TCRdb copy retains only in-frame clones and omits some. The sample shows around 180,000 clones, 90% to 95% of them seen only once. Source: peripheral blood, taken 28 days after the second AZD1222 dose. Source of these receptors: an adult who received the AZD1222 COVID-19 vaccine.

The rearrangement joins TRBV5-1 to TRBJ2-5; maybe TRBD1 (6 bases). This CDR3 contains 13 residues. The V gene's germline CDR1 is SGHRS and CDR2 YFSETQ. The V and J ends lost 4 bases and 4 bases respectively, with 11 bases between them. This chain's CDR3 is CASSPRGGETQYF. In nucleotides, the CDR3 is TGCGCCAGCAGCCCACGAGGGGGAGAGACCCAGTACTTC. Together with reference TRBV5-1 and TRBJ2-5, the CDR3 gives the full variable domain: KAGVTQTPRYLIKTRGQQVTLSCSPISGHRSVSWYQQTPGQGLQFLFEYFSETQRNKGNFPGRFSGRQFSNSRSEMNVSTLELGDSALYLCASSPRGGETQYFGPGTRLLVL.

CDR3: CASSDKSGGGPGNTIYF. CDR3 DNA sequence: TGTGCCAGCAGTGATAAATCCGGGGGGGGCCCTGGAAACACCATATATTTT. The J gene is TRBJ1-3, the V gene TRBV6-1; tentative D call: TRBD1 (6 bases). V shed 3 bases and J shed 2 bases, with 17 bases lying between them. This CDR3 comprises 17 residues. Germline CDR1 reads MNHNS; CDR2 reads SASEGT.

As DNA, the CDR3 is TGCGCCAGCAGCCAAGTTATGGACGAATACAATGAGCAGTTCTTC. The encoded protein is CASSQVMDEYNEQFF. The V gene is TRBV4-1, the J gene TRBJ2-1; D ambiguous. Germline V CDR1 and CDR2: MGHRA, YSYEKL. The CDR3 covers 15 residues. The V gene lost 1 base and the J gene lost 4 bases, with 11 bases spanning the gap.

V usage is TRBV20-1 and J usage is TRBJ1-4; no definite D call. Germline V lookup: CDR1 DFQATT, CDR2 SNEGSKA (reference sequence). The CDR3 consists of 14 residues. Trimming shortened V by 3 bases and J by 4 bases, and 12 bases separated the two germline ends. The CDR3 sequence is CSASTGSLNEKLFF. The CDR3 coding sequence is TGCAGTGCTAGTACGGGCAGCCTTAATGAAAAACTGTTTTTT.

Here the CDR3 reads CASSRTETQVGYEQYF. CDR3 coding DNA: TGTGCCAGCAGTCGTACTGAGACTCAAGTCGGATACGAGCAGTACTTC. The chain has TRBV7-8 and TRBJ2-7; D gene unclear. CDR1 is SGHVS, CDR2 FQNEAQ, per germline. The CDR3 loop spans 16 amino acids. Trimming removed 6 bases from V and 4 bases from J, with 22 bases in between.